This T cell receptor (beta chain) was found in a study of cytomegalovirus exposure and HLA in healthy donors. Study in general: Unique TCRs numbering about 87 million, obtained from HLA-typed donors, made up an early data release.

Use of 60 Vbeta and 13 Jbeta primers characterized the PCR. The method was immunoSEQ multiplex PCR; TCRdb's version includes in-frame clones alone and lacks a portion of them. The sample shows under 250,000 clones, more than 70% of them seen only once. Germline lookup yields CDR1 SGHRS and CDR2 YFSETQ. Losses at the gene ends were 4 bases for V and 4 bases for J; bases not matched to a gene: 10. This CDR3 region has 16 residues. Donors consisted of healthy bone marrow donors. A single count supports this clone. Its antigen is undetermined. Study-level results: The study flagged about 160 TCR beta chains as cytomegalovirus-associated. Some V segments, including TRBV6-2 and TRBV6-3, were excluded as indistinguishable.

This rearrangement joins TRBV5-1 to TRBJ1-4, with 7 bases lining up with TRBD1. This TCR was sampled from a boy aged 10-17 years in good health and CMV-seronegative. Input material: PBMCs. CDR3 sequence: CASSLGTEPFNEKLFF. For the CDR3, the DNA is TGCGCCAGCAGCCTTGGGACAGAACCTTTTAATGAAAAACTGTTTTTT.